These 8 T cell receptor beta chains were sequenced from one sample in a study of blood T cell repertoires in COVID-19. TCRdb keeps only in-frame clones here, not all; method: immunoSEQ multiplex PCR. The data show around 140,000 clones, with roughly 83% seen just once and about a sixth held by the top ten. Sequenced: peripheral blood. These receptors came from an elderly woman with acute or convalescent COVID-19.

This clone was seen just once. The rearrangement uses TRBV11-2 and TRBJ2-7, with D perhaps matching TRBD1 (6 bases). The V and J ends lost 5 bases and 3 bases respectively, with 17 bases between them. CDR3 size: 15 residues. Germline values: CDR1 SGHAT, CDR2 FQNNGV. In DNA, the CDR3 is TGTGCCAGCAGCGGATTCGAGACAGGCTTCTACGAGCAGTACTTC. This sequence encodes CASSGFETGFYEQYF.

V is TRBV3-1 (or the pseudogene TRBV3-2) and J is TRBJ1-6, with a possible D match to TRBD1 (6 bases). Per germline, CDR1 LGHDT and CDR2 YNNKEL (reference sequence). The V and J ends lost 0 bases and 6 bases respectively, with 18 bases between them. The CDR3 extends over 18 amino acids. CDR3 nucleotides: TGTGCCAGCAGCCAAGATCGGGGCGGGCTAGGGGGTAATTCACCCCTCCACTTT. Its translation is CASSQDRGGLGGNSPLHF.

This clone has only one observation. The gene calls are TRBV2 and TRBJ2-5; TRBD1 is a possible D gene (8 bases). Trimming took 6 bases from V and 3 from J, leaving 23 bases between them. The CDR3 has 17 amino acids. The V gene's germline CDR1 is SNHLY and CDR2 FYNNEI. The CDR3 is CASSPFLDRAGEETQYF. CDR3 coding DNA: TGTGCCAGCAGCCCGTTCCTGGACAGGGCGGGAGAAGAGACCCAGTACTTC.

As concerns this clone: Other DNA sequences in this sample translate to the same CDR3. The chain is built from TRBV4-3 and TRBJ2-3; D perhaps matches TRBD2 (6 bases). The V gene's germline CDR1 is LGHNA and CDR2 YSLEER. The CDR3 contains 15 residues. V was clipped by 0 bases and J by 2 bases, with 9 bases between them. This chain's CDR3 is CASSQELADTDTQYF. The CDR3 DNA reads TGCGCCAGCAGCCAAGAACTAGCAGACACAGATACGCAGTATTTT.

The DNA for the CDR3 is TGTGCCAGCAGTTTCAGACAGGCTGAAAAACTGTTTTTT. Translating it yields CASSFRQAEKLFF. The V call is TRBV27, the J call TRBJ1-4, with TRBD1 as a possible D gene (6 bases). This CDR3 is built from 13 residues. Germline assignment: CDR1 MNHEY and CDR2 SMNVEV (reference sequence). V was pared by 3 bases and J by 7 bases, with 9 bases between.

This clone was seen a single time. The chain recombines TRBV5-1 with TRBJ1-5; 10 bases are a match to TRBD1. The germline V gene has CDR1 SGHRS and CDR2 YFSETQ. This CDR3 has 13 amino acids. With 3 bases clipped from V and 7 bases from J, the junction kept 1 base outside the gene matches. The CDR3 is CASSWDRGQPQHF. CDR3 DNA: TGCGCCAGCAGCTGGGACAGGGGCCAGCCCCAGCATTTT. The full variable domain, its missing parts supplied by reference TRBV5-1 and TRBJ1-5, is KAGVTQTPRYLIKTRGQQVTLSCSPISGHRSVSWYQQTPGQGLQFLFEYFSETQRNKGNFPGRFSGRQFSNSRSEMNVSTLELGDSALYLCASSWDRGQPQHFGDGTRLSIL.

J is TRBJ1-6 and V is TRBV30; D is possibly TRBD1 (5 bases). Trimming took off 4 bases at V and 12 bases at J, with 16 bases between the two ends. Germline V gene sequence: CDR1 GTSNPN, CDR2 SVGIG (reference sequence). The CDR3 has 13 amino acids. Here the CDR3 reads CAWNKIQGEPLHF. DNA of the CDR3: TGTGCCTGGAATAAAATTCAGGGCGAACCCCTCCACTTT.

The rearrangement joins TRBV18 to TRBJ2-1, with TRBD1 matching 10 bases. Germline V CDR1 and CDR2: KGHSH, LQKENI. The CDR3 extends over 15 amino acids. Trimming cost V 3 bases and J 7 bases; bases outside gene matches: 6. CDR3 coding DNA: TGTGCCAGCTCACCGGGACAGGGGACGGCGAATGAGCAGTTCTTC. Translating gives CASSPGQGTANEQFF.